This is a list of T cell receptor beta chains from one sample in a study of T cell responses to AZD1222 COVID-19 vaccine. Clones were sequenced by immunoSEQ multiplex PCR, and TCRdb holds only the in-frame ones, with some missing. The sample lists about 100,000 clones, roughly 93% occurring once. Sample: peripheral blood, taken on day 0 of AZD1222 vaccination. Every receptor here comes from an adult in good health. Each CDR3 is given with its conserved first and last residue.

j_call v_call cdr3_aa
TRBJ2-7 TRBV18 CASSQFSAGSLGDEQYF
TRBJ1-5 TRBV12-3/TRBV12-4 CASRSNSNQPQHF
TRBJ2-1 TRBV6-2/TRBV6-3 CASSRLRRSNEQFF
TRBJ1-1 TRBV2 CASSTGWNTEAFF
TRBJ1-1 TRBV18 CASSPRDGEAFF
TRBJ2-5 TRBV2 CASSETAQYF
TRBJ2-1 TRBV5-1 CASSSSPTSGYDEQFF
TRBJ2-7 TRBV5-5 CASSVSPGLNWDEQYF
TRBJ1-1 TRBV10-3 CATWDENTEAFF
TRBJ2-2 TRBV27 CASTLKGGRRGGELFF
TRBJ1-5 TRBV4-2 CASGVVGTSNQPQHF
TRBJ2-3 TRBV5-1 CASIGNPESNTQYF
TRBJ1-1 TRBV2 CASTREVTEAFF
TRBJ2-3 TRBV6-5 CASSYSPDTDTQYF
TRBJ2-3 TRBV7-2 CASSTQGLAGRGVTQYF
TRBJ1-5 TRBV27 CASSSADRVGQPQHF
TRBJ2-5 TRBV7-9 CASSTRGETQYF
TRBJ2-7 TRBV28 CASSRNTPSGQYF
TRBJ1-2 TRBV6-5 CASSFQGGSHGYTF
TRBJ1-2 TRBV7-3 CASSPRHVPPYGYTF
TRBJ1-1 TRBV11-3 CASSFGENTEAFF
TRBJ1-5 TRBV19 CASSPYPGHLIYSNQPQHF
TRBJ1-5 TRBV4-3 CASSQETGPDQPQHF
TRBJ1-2 TRBV6-5 CASSSYRDNYGYTF
TRBJ2-7 TRBV11-3 CASSLDPIAGGLSYEQYF
TRBJ1-1 TRBV4-3 CASSQSKMSGAEAFF
TRBJ1-1 TRBV7-9 CASSPGGTGRGAEAFF
TRBJ1-6 TRBV27 CASRPLGNSPLHF
TRBJ2-1 TRBV19 CASSRRPFNEQFF
TRBJ2-7 TRBV19 CASSREVTGGRYEQYF
TRBJ1-1 TRBV7-3 CASSSQGGTEAFF
TRBJ2-2 TRBV9 CASSPASPDLTGELFF
TRBJ1-2 TRBV10-3 CAISETRDTSGYTF
TRBJ2-3 TRBV10-3 CAIRGQSTDTQYF
TRBJ1-5 TRBV6-5 CASVTDGNQPQHF
TRBJ1-1 TRBV7-9 CASSLDGENTEAFF
TRBJ1-6 TRBV12-3/TRBV12-4 CASSLTTYSPLHF
TRBJ1-2 TRBV5-4 CASSRGYLDYGYTF
TRBJ2-3 TRBV9 CASSAGDFSDTQYF
TRBJ1-2 TRBV5-5 CASQLTGIASGYTF
TRBJ2-6 TRBV9 CASRPPGANVLTF
TRBJ2-5 TRBV2 CASRGVVRETQYF
TRBJ2-5 TRBV20-1 CSASRRPGRGRETQYF
TRBJ2-1 TRBV5-4 CASRGAASGTYNEQFF
TRBJ1-3 TRBV25-1 CASSDLGLASGNTIYF
TRBJ2-1 TRBV7-9 CASSSQMGGINEQFF
TRBJ1-2 TRBV12-3/TRBV12-4 CASTSLTGLGYTF
TRBJ1-1 TRBV5-4 CASMHIPDTEAFF
TRBJ1-5 TRBV19 CASSPGPLGAQHF
TRBJ1-2 TRBV24-1 CATSGETQGRGGYTF
TRBJ2-1 TRBV2 CASSASGEQFF
TRBJ2-5 TRBV19 CASSIARGRGETQYF
TRBJ2-1 TRBV19 CASSPLAGGRQGEQFF
TRBJ1-1 TRBV9 CASSVQGDIMGEAFF
TRBJ1-6 TRBV7-9 CASSLSGNNSPLHF